One sample yielded the 11 T cell receptor beta chains listed below, sequenced in a study of shared clonotypes between healthy human individuals. Profiling relied on immunoSEQ multiplex PCR, and the TCRdb table lists in-frame clones only, not all of them. In the table there are some 2,500,000 clones, 85% to 95% of which are singletons. The sequenced material came from naive CD4+ T cells from PBMCs. Subset in this sample: CD45RA+ positively selected. Receptors originate from a man aged 18-30 years in good health. Some clones in this sample may be carry-over from other donors' samples.

The rearrangement links TRBV29-1 to TRBJ2-7; 9 bases match TRBD1. Trimming at V came to 5 bases and at J to 3 bases, leaving 8 bases not matched to a gene. The CDR3 spans 14 residues. CDR1 and CDR2 (germline): SQVTM, ANQGSEA. In nucleotides, the CDR3 is TGCAGCGTTTCGGGGGACAGGGCCGACTACGAGCAGTACTTC. This gives the protein CSVSGDRADYEQYF.

The chain carries TRBV6-6 and TRBJ2-4; the D is unclear. Germline V gene sequence: CDR1 MNHNY, CDR2 SVGAGI (reference sequence). This CDR3 is 16 amino acids long. Deletions cut 6 bases from V and 0 bases from J, with 15 bases between. CDR3 coding DNA: TGTGCCAGCAGGTTGCTGACAAGCCTAGCCAAAAACATTCAGTACTTC. This encodes CASRLLTSLAKNIQYF.

The chain combines TRBV2 with TRBJ2-1; a possible D gene is TRBD2 (5 bases). The CDR3 is 15 amino acids. V lost 4 bases and J lost 0, with 10 bases in between. Germline CDR1 is SNHLY and CDR2 is FYNNEI. The CDR3 here is CASSVARSSYNEQFF. Written as DNA, the CDR3 is TGTGCCAGCAGTGTAGCGCGGAGCTCCTACAATGAGCAGTTCTTC.

The CDR3 nucleotides are TGTGCCAGCAGCCCTTGGAGGGGGTACGAGCAGTACTTC. This translates into CASSPWRGYEQYF. This sequence joins TRBV7-2 and TRBJ2-7; tentatively, D is TRBD1 or TRBD2 (6 bases each). The germline gives CDR1 SGHTA, CDR2 FQGNSA. Trimming took off 5 bases at V and 4 bases at J, with 12 bases between the two ends. The CDR3 contains 13 residues.

The chain couples TRBV6-5 to TRBJ2-3; the match to TRBD1 covers 7 bases. The CDR3 has 15 residues. V trimming: 0 bases; J trimming: 3 bases; junction bases outside the gene matches: 3. CDR1 is MNHEY, CDR2 SVGAGI, per germline. This chain's CDR3 is CASSYSGGWTDTQYF. In nucleotides, the CDR3 is TGTGCCAGCAGTTACTCAGGGGGCTGGACAGATACGCAGTATTTT.

This chain uses TRBV7-2 with TRBJ1-3; D gene unclear. V was shortened by 5 bases and J by 0 bases, with 8 bases between the two germline ends. CDR1 and CDR2 (germline): SGHTA, FQGNSA. The CDR3 runs 14 residues. CDR3 region: CASSPRGSGNTIYF. The CDR3, as DNA: TGTGCCAGCAGCCCCCGGGGCTCTGGAAACACCATATATTTT.

The V gene is TRBV10-3, the J gene TRBJ2-7; D is perhaps TRBD1 (7 bases). V gave up 6 bases and J gave up 7 bases, with 19 bases separating them. Germline V gene sequence: CDR1 ENHRY, CDR2 SYGVKD. The CDR3 has 14 amino acids. The CDR3: CAISRQGGLREQYF. CDR3 DNA: TGTGCCATCAGCAGACAGGGAGGTCTCAGGGAGCAGTACTTC.

V and J are TRBV28 and TRBJ2-7, with 8 nucleotides matching TRBD1. Germline V gene data show CDR1 as MDHEN and CDR2 as SYDVKM. Trimming at V came to 8 bases and at J to 3 bases, leaving 6 bases not matched to a gene. This CDR3 region has 13 residues. The CDR3 loop reads CASLSGQDYEQYF. The CDR3 bases are TGTGCCAGCCTGTCGGGACAGGACTACGAGCAGTACTTC.

V usage is TRBV18 and J usage is TRBJ1-2; a weak D match, TRBD1 (5 bases). The germline V and J ends were trimmed by 3 bases and 7 bases, with 18 bases remaining between them. The CDR3 runs to 15 residues. From germline, CDR1 is KGHSH and CDR2 LQKENI. The CDR3 DNA is TGTGCCAGCTCACCTGACGGGGGATTACCTAGTGGCTACACCTTC. It is translated as CASSPDGGLPSGYTF.

The DNA of the CDR3 is TGCGCCACCCGGAGAACCACTAATGAAAAACTGTTTTTT. Amino acid sequence: CATRRTTNEKLFF. The chain uses TRBV5-1 and TRBJ1-4; the D is unclear. CDR1 and CDR2 from the germline V gene are SGHRS and YFSETQ. CDR3 length: 13 amino acids. V was trimmed by 9 bases and J by 2 bases, leaving 11 bases between them.

The rearrangement links TRBV6-6 to TRBJ2-3, with 8 positions matching TRBD2. The CDR3 length is 16 residues. CDR1 MNHNY and CDR2 SVGAGI come from the germline V gene (reference sequence). J was trimmed by 6 bases and V by 6 bases; bases with no gene match: 14. CDR3 bases: TGTGCCAGCAGCCCCCCCGCTGCGGGAGGCGGCGATACGCAGTATTTT. Amino acid sequence: CASSPPAAGGGDTQYF.